These 20 T cell receptor beta chains originate from one sample sequenced in a study of blood T cell repertoires in COVID-19. Produced via immunoSEQ multiplex PCR; TCRdb's table is partial and in-frame only. The table lists around 3,000 clones, around 87% of them singletons. Sample: peripheral blood. The receptor source for this set is a human donor with active COVID-19. The donor label of this sample is uncertain.

This clone came up once. V is TRBV4-3 and J is TRBJ2-2, with D possibly being TRBD1 (6 bases). Germline V CDR1 and CDR2: LGHNA, YSLEER. This CDR3 has 15 residues. Trimming pared 1 base from V and 8 bases from J, leaving 14 bases between. CDR3 protein: CASSQVLQGGGELFF. The CDR3 DNA reads as TGCGCCAGCAGCCAAGTACTACAGGGTGGTGGGGAGCTGTTTTTT.

The gene calls are TRBV18 and TRBJ2-2, with D unresolved. The germline V gene encodes CDR1 KGHSH and CDR2 LQKENI. Deletions cut 2 bases from V and 4 bases from J, with 11 bases between. The length of the CDR3 is 15 residues. The CDR3 region is CASSPTQQPTGELFF. The DNA for the CDR3 is TGTGCCAGCTCACCAACACAACAGCCCACCGGGGAGCTGTTTTTT.

The V gene is TRBV11-3, the J gene TRBJ2-7; 8 bases are a match to TRBD2. Trimming removed 6 bases from V and 6 bases from J; junction bases left unmatched: 10. This CDR3 comprises 14 residues. Germline-derived CDR1 and CDR2 are SGHNT and YENEEA. In DNA form, the CDR3 reads TGTGCCAGCAGGAACCCGGGAGGGGCAACCGAGCAGTACGTC. Translating gives CASRNPGGATEQYV.

The chain links TRBV19 to TRBJ1-2, with D possibly being TRBD1 (6 bases). With 9 bases removed from V and 8 bases from J, the gap between germline ends came to 19 bases. The CDR3 length is 13 residues. From germline, CDR1 is LNHDA and CDR2 SQIVND (reference sequence). CDR3 in DNA: TGTGCCAGCCATTTATCGGGGGGGCGAGGCTACACCTTC. Its translation: CASHLSGGRGYTF.

This clone was observed a single time. This chain links TRBV7-9 with TRBJ1-1; D call uncertain. Trimming pared 0 bases from V and 4 bases from J, leaving 12 bases between. The CDR3 loop spans 15 amino acids. The germline V gene has CDR1 SEHNR and CDR2 FQNEAQ (reference sequence). As DNA, the CDR3 is TGTGCCAGCAGCTTAGCGTCGGGAGGCTCCACTGAAGCTTTCTTT. Residues: CASSLASGGSTEAFF.

The CDR3 bases are TGTGCCAGCAGCGTAGGGCCGAGGCCAGGGGCGAACACTGAAGCTTTCTTT. It translates to CASSVGPRPGANTEAFF. The chain links TRBV9 to TRBJ1-1, with D possibly TRBD1 on 6 matching bases. Between the trimmed V and J ends, which lost 0 bases and 1 base, there was a span of 16 bases. The CDR3 has 17 residues. Germline V gene sequence: CDR1 SGDLS, CDR2 YYNGEE.

This clone is a singleton in its sample. The CDR3, as DNA: TGTGCTAGTGGATCCGGAAGGGGGCTCTACGAGCAGTACTTC. It is translated as CASGSGRGLYEQYF. V usage is TRBV12-5 and J usage is TRBJ2-7, with TRBD1 matching 7 bases. Unmatched junction bases numbered 8, after V lost 6 bases and J lost 3 bases. This CDR3 has 14 amino acids. CDR1 and CDR2 from the germline V gene are LGHNT and FRNRAP.

The rearrangement links TRBV7-6 to TRBJ2-2; TRBD1 aligns across 8 bases. Germline assignment: CDR1 SGHVS and CDR2 FNYEAQ. This CDR3 is 15 amino acids long. V lost 3 bases and J lost 7; bases outside the gene matches: 7. CDR3 sequence reads: CASSFQDRVGGELFF. The CDR3 DNA reads TGTGCCAGCAGCTTCCAGGACAGGGTGGGCGGGGAGCTGTTTTTT.

V gene TRBV27 combines with J gene TRBJ1-2; 8 bases are a match to TRBD1. V lost 6 bases, J lost 4 bases, and 10 bases stayed unmatched. Germline CDR1 and CDR2: MNHEY and SMNVEV (reference sequence). This CDR3 spans 15 amino acids. The CDR3 DNA follows: TGTGCCAGCAGACCGGACAGGGAGTCTGCCTATGGCTACACCTTC. Translating gives CASRPDRESAYGYTF.

The rearrangement joins TRBV27 to TRBJ2-2; 9 nucleotides match TRBD1. Trimming removed 5 bases from V and 7 bases from J; junction bases left unmatched: 14. Germline loops: CDR1 MNHEY, CDR2 SMNVEV (reference sequence). The CDR3 is 17 amino acids. CDR3 nucleotides: TGTGCCAGCAGTCGGCGCCGGGGTACAGGGGGCGGCGGGGAGCTGTTTTTT. It codes for CASSRRRGTGGGGELFF.

The rearrangement uses TRBV18 and TRBJ1-1; TRBD1 is a possible D gene (5 bases). CDR1 and CDR2 from the germline V gene are KGHSH and LQKENI. The CDR3 consists of 19 residues. Trimming removed 1 base at V and 1 base at J, with 22 bases between. The CDR3, as DNA: TGTGCCAGCTCACCACGAGGACAATGGGGGGTCCCCCCGAACACTGAAGCTTTCTTT. Translation: CASSPRGQWGVPPNTEAFF.

The chain employs TRBV19 and TRBJ1-5; 7 bases line up with TRBD1. V lost 9 bases to trimming and J lost 2 bases; unmatched junction nucleotides: 4. Germline loops: CDR1 LNHDA, CDR2 SQIVND (reference sequence). The CDR3 covers 13 residues. CDR3 sequence: CASTTGGNQPQHF. The DNA of the CDR3 is TGTGCCAGCACTACAGGGGGCAATCAGCCCCAGCATTTT. The full variable domain, completed using reference TRBV19 and TRBJ1-5, is DGGITQSPKYLFRKEGQNVTLSCEQNLNHDAMYWYRQDPGQGLRLIYYSQIVNDFQKGDIAEGYSVSREKKESFPLTVTSAQKNPTAFYLCASTTGGNQPQHFGDGTRLSIL.

The chain is built from TRBV6-1 and TRBJ2-2; no definite D call. CDR1 MNHNS and CDR2 SASEGT come from the germline V gene. V dropped 3 bases and J dropped 0 bases, with 2 bases sitting between them. The CDR3 length is 13 residues. Here the CDR3 reads CASSDTNTGELFF. The CDR3, as DNA: TGTGCCAGCAGTGATACGAACACCGGGGAGCTGTTTTTT.

The chain combines TRBV30 with TRBJ2-3, with D possibly being TRBD2 (6 bases). Trimming shortened V by 5 bases and J by 4 bases, and 16 bases separated the two germline ends. This CDR3 contains 14 residues. Looked up from germline, CDR1 is GTSNPN and CDR2 is SVGIG (reference sequence). The CDR3, as DNA: TGTGCCTGGTCCAAGGGACTGCCGGCAGATACGCAGTATTTT. Amino acid sequence: CAWSKGLPADTQYF.

This chain uses TRBV5-1 with TRBJ1-2; 8 bases agree with TRBD1. V shed 0 bases and J 7 bases; nucleotides not matched to a gene: 5. From germline, CDR1 is SGHRS and CDR2 YFSETQ. This CDR3 has 14 amino acids. CDR3 DNA: TGCGCCAGCAGCTTGGATGCAGGGGGCTCTGGCTACACCTTC. This translates into CASSLDAGGSGYTF.

The V gene is TRBV20-1, the J gene TRBJ2-1, with TRBD2 identical over 9 bases. Germline lookup yields CDR1 DFQATT and CDR2 SNEGSKA (reference sequence). V gave up 3 bases and J gave up 2 bases; unmatched junction bases: 8. The CDR3 extends over 16 amino acids. CDR3 loop: CSASEVAGVTYNEQFF. The CDR3 DNA follows: TGCAGTGCTAGTGAAGTAGCGGGAGTGACCTACAATGAGCAGTTCTTC.

The rearrangement uses TRBV4-1 and TRBJ2-4; possibly TRBD2 for D (5 bases). Trimming took 4 bases from V and 0 from J, leaving 13 bases between them. Germline CDR1 reads MGHRA; CDR2 reads YSYEKL. This CDR3 has 16 amino acids. The CDR3 is CASSPVEAVAKNIQYF. CDR3 nucleotides: TGCGCCAGCAGCCCAGTGGAGGCGGTAGCCAAAAACATTCAGTACTTC.

The V and J genes are TRBV7-2 and TRBJ2-1; D not resolved. This CDR3 is built from 11 residues. Trimming shortened V by 5 bases and J by 6 bases, and 5 bases separated the two germline ends. CDR1 is SGHTA, CDR2 FQGNSA, per germline. CDR3 protein: CASSHSNEQFF. In DNA form, the CDR3 reads TGTGCCAGCAGCCACAGCAATGAGCAGTTCTTC.

The chain has TRBV19 and TRBJ1-1; possible D gene TRBD1, 5 bases. V lost 3 bases and J 11 bases, leaving 16 bases between the germline ends. Germline V gene data show CDR1 as LNHDA and CDR2 as SQIVND (reference sequence). This CDR3 region has 13 residues. The CDR3 loop is CASSIGDLPGAFF. DNA of the CDR3: TGTGCCAGTAGTATTGGGGACTTGCCGGGGGCTTTCTTT.

This chain uses TRBV28 with TRBJ2-3, with D possibly TRBD2 on 5 matching bases. The V gene's germline CDR1 is MDHEN and CDR2 SYDVKM. The CDR3 totals 12 residues. V lost 11 bases, J lost 2 bases, and 11 bases lay in between. CDR3 DNA sequence: TGTGCCCAGAGGGAATCCACAGATACGCAGTATTTT. Translating it yields CAQRESTDTQYF.